The T cell receptor (beta chain) under discussion was sequenced for a study of blood T cell repertoires in COVID-19. Authors' methods: The authors estimated nucleated cell counts from reference gene primer amplification. The data were produced by immunoSEQ multiplex PCR, yet TCRdb's version contains in-frame clones alone and is incomplete. The V and J calls and clone size were taken over from that table, and D and trimming were inferred from the DNA. This sample carries about 160,000 clones, 70% to 85% of them seen once, and the ten largest clones take roughly 20%. The CDR3 is 14 residues long. CDR1 and CDR2 from the germline V gene are SGHRS and YFSETQ. Trimming stripped 1 base from V and 2 bases from J, with 10 bases between.

The sequence was obtained from a woman over 75 with acute or convalescent COVID-19. What was sequenced was peripheral blood. V gene TRBV5-1 combines with J gene TRBJ2-7; D is unresolved. CDR3 loop: CASSLLHGAYEQYF. CDR3 DNA: TGCGCCAGCAGCTTGCTACACGGAGCCTACGAGCAGTACTTC.